This paragraph covers one T cell receptor (beta chain) sequence. Its specificity is not known. The sample has other DNA sequences that encode this CDR3 too. The data derive from a study of cytomegalovirus exposure and HLA in healthy donors. Overall study context: For the roughly 400 genotyped donors, about 81% fell within the Caucasian-associated ancestry cluster.

The CDR3 covers 14 residues. Germline lookup yields CDR1 SGHRS and CDR2 YFSETQ. Trimming took 4 bases from V and 0 from J, leaving 10 bases between them. Vbeta (60) and Jbeta (13) primers were used in the PCR. Here immunoSEQ multiplex PCR was the method, and the copy in TCRdb shows in-frame clones only, minus some. The top ten hold about 0.26% of the sample, which has roughly 180,000 clones, roughly 84% seen once. Study results and caveats: Three of the chains that were CMV-associated were confirmed in vitro to be specific for CMV antigens. The likely origin of a cluster of highly shared sequence variants was a sequencing artifact.

The sequence was obtained from a boy aged 5-17 years in good health and CMV-seronegative. Sequenced: PBMCs. V and J are TRBV5-1 and TRBJ1-1; maybe TRBD1 (6 bases). As DNA, the CDR3 is TGCGCCAGCAGCGGGGGGGGCTTGAACACTGAAGCTTTCTTT. Its translation: CASSGGGLNTEAFF.